A selection of T cell receptor beta chains follows, all from one sample in a study of blood T cell repertoires in COVID-19. Assay: immunoSEQ multiplex PCR; the TCRdb copy retains only in-frame clones and omits some. The sample records roughly 400,000 clones, nearly 90% being singletons. Material for sequencing was PBMCs or T cells enriched from blood (not recorded which). These TCRs come from a woman aged 18 to 35 who had been exposed to COVID-19. CDR3s include the opening cysteine and the closing phenylalanine or tryptophan. The order of the fields is D gene, V gene, clone size, J gene, CDR3 DNA, CDR3 protein. The D gene is left open where the match is weak. Where a row states a size, it is once, few, many or the class of an expanded clone; other rows omit it.

>NA|TRBV10-1|NA|TRBJ1-2
TGCGCCAGCAGTCGGGACACTGGAGCTAACTATGGCTACACCTTC
CASSRDTGANYGYTF
>NA|TRBV27|few|TRBJ2-7
TGTGCCAGCAGTTCGCGCGACAGGTACGAGCAGTACTTC
CASSSRDRYEQYF
>NA|TRBV3-1/TRBV3-2|NA|TRBJ2-7
TGTGCCAGCAGCCCAGGCACAGGGACCTACGAGCAGTACTTC
CASSPGTGTYEQYF
>TRBD2|TRBV11-2|NA|TRBJ2-2
TGTGCCAGCAGCTTAGATAGCAGCGGGGGGATTACCGGGGAGCTGTTTTTT
CASSLDSSGGITGELFF
>NA|TRBV10-3|once|TRBJ2-1
TGTGCCATCAATTCGGGGGTGGGGCAGTTCTTC
CAINSGVGQFF
>TRBD1|TRBV14|NA|TRBJ2-2
TGTGCCAGCAGCCGCGACAGGGGGCGGAACACCGGGGAGCTGTTTTTT
CASSRDRGRNTGELFF
>TRBD1|TRBV28|NA|TRBJ1-1
TGTGCCAGCAGGGCGACAGGGGAAAACACTGAAGCTTTCTTT
CASRATGENTEAFF
>TRBD2|TRBV28|NA|TRBJ2-7
TGTGCCAGCCGGGGGACTAGCGGGGGGGCAGGCACCTACGAGCAGTACTTC
CASRGTSGGAGTYEQYF
>NA|TRBV5-5|NA|TRBJ2-4
TGTGCCAGCAGCCAGGGGACCATAGCCAAAAACATTCAGTACTTC
CASSQGTIAKNIQYF
>NA|TRBV28|NA|TRBJ2-5
TGTGCCAGCAGTTTCAGTGGGGGCATTAAGACCCAGTACTTC
CASSFSGGIKTQYF
>TRBD1|TRBV23-1|few|TRBJ2-7
TGCGCCAGCAGTGAACAGGGGGCAAAGGTCTACGAGCAGTACTTC
CASSEQGAKVYEQYF
>NA|TRBV14|NA|TRBJ1-2
TGTGCCAGCAGCCAAGAGACACTCTTGGGCTACACCTTC
CASSQETLLGYTF
>NA|TRBV20-1|NA|TRBJ1-1
TGCAGTGCTCAAGAGGAAACTGAAGCTTTCTTT
CSAQEETEAFF
>NA|TRBV7-9|NA|TRBJ2-7
TGTGCCAGCAGCTACCGGGAGACCTCCTACGAGCAGTACTTC
CASSYRETSYEQYF
>TRBD2|TRBV2|NA|TRBJ2-7
TGTGCCAGTAATAGCGGGAGCTCCTACGAGCAGTACTTC
CASNSGSSYEQYF
>NA|TRBV15|NA|TRBJ2-1
TGTGCCACCAGCAGAGTCCATGGGGGGGCTTCCTACAATGAGCAGTTCTTC
CATSRVHGGASYNEQFF
>TRBD1|TRBV7-8|NA|TRBJ2-3
TGTGCCAGCAGCTTGGGGACAGGGTTCTCGAATACGCAGTATTTT
CASSLGTGFSNTQYF
>NA|TRBV9|NA|TRBJ2-2
TGTGCCAGCAGCGTAGATCAGGGGGGCGGGGAGCTGTTTTTT
CASSVDQGGGELFF
>NA|TRBV4-3|few|TRBJ1-2
TGCGCCAGCAGCCAAGACGCCCTCACAGGGACTAACTATGGCTACACCTTC
CASSQDALTGTNYGYTF
>TRBD1|TRBV7-3|NA|TRBJ2-3
TGTGCCAGCAGCTTAGCCAGGGGGCAGATAGATACGCAGTATTTT
CASSLARGQIDTQYF
>NA|TRBV10-2|few|TRBJ1-6
TGCGCCAGCATGGGGACATCGGAACCCCTCCACTTT
CASMGTSEPLHF
>NA|TRBV14|NA|TRBJ2-3
TGTGCCAGCAGCCAAGTTGGAGGCACAGATACGCAGTATTTT
CASSQVGGTDTQYF
>TRBD2|TRBV28|NA|TRBJ2-3
TGTGCCAGCAATTCCGGGGGACTAGCAGCAGATACGCAGTATTTT
CASNSGGLAADTQYF
>NA|TRBV5-8|few|TRBJ1-5
TGTGCCAGCAGCCTGGAATGGGGAGGGGGCAATCAGCCCCAGCATTTT
CASSLEWGGGNQPQHF
>NA|TRBV15|NA|TRBJ1-2
TGTGCCACCAGCAGAGACCAGGTTTCCTATGGCTACACCTTC
CATSRDQVSYGYTF
>NA|TRBV7-2|NA|TRBJ1-2
TGTGCCAGCAGCGCATACAGGGAAAACTATGGCTACACCTTC
CASSAYRENYGYTF
>NA|TRBV11-3|NA|TRBJ1-2
TGTGCCAGCAGCACATCTCAGGGGTATGGCTACACCTTC
CASSTSQGYGYTF
>NA|TRBV19|NA|TRBJ1-5
TGTGCCAGTAGTATAGACCAGGGCCTCAATCAGCCCCAGCATTTT
CASSIDQGLNQPQHF
>NA|TRBV27|NA|TRBJ2-7
TGTGCCAGCAGTCTTATCACAGGGAGCGAGCAGTACTTC
CASSLITGSEQYF
>NA|TRBV6-1|NA|TRBJ1-1
TGTGCCAGCAGTGAATTCCCGTCGGGATACCAGAACACTGAAGCTTTCTTT
CASSEFPSGYQNTEAFF